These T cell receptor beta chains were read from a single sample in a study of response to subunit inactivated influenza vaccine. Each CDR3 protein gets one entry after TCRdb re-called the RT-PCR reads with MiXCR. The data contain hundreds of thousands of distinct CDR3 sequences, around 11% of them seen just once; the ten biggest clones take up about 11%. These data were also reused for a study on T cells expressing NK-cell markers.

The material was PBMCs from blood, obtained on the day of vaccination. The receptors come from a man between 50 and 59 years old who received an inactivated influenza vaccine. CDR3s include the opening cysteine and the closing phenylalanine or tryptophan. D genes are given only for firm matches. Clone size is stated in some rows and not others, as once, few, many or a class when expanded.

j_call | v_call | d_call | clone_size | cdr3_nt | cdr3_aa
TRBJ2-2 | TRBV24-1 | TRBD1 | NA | TGTGCCACCAGCACCGGGACAGGGAACCCCGGGGAGCTGTTTTTT | CATSTGTGNPGELFF
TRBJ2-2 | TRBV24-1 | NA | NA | TGTGCCACCAGTGATTTGTCCGAGGGGACCGGGGAGCTGTTTTTT | CATSDLSEGTGELFF
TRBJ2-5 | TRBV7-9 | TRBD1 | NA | TGTGCCAGCAGCTCGCGCCCGGGACAGAAGAAAGAGACCCAGTACTTC | CASSSRPGQKKETQYF
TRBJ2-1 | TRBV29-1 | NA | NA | TGCAGCGCAGGTGTACTAGAAGCCTCCTACAATGAGCAGTTCTTC | CSAGVLEASYNEQFF
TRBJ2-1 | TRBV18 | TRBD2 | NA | TGTGCCAGCTCACCGGCGCTAGCGGGAACCTACAATGAGCAGTTCTTC | CASSPALAGTYNEQFF
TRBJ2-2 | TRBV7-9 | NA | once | TGTGCCGGCAACAACTGGGATAAGGCCGGGGAGCTGTTTTTT | CAGNNWDKAGELFF
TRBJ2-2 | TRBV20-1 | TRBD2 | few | TGCAGTGCTAGATGGACTAGCGGGTCGAACACCGGGGAGCTGTTTTTT | CSARWTSGSNTGELFF
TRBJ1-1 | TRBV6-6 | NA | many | TGTGCCAGCAGACTCAGGGAATCCCCTGAAGCTTTCTTT | CASRLRESPEAFF
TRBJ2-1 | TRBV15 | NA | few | TGTGCCACCAGCAGAGCTCAGCGAAACTACAATGAGCAGTTCTTC | CATSRAQRNYNEQFF
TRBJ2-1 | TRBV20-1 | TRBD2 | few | TGCAGTGCACTTCCGGGACTAGCGATCTACAATGAGCAGTTCTTC | CSALPGLAIYNEQFF
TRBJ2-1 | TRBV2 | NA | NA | TGTGCCAGCAGTGTCGGCCTCCTTCGCTCCTACAATGAGCAGTTCTTC | CASSVGLLRSYNEQFF